This is a list of T cell receptor beta chains from one sample in a study of CD8 T cells in Susac syndrome. MiXCR, run by TCRdb on the immunoSEQ multiplex PCR reads, gives a single entry per CDR3 protein. This table holds 150,000 to 200,000 distinct CDR3 sequences, 80% to 95% found once. What was sequenced was CD4+ T cells from PBMCs. The source is a human donor in good health. CDR3s include the opening cysteine and the closing phenylalanine or tryptophan. The D gene is left open where the match is weak.

v_call: TRBV10-2; j_call: TRBJ2-7; d_call: TRBD1; cdr3_aa: CASNGQETYEQYF; cdr3_nt: TGCGCCAGTAACGGACAGGAGACCTACGAGCAGTACTTC
v_call: TRBV5-1; j_call: TRBJ2-7; d_call: TRBD1; cdr3_aa: CASSSRQGIYEQYF; cdr3_nt: TGCGCCAGCAGCTCCCGACAGGGGATCTACGAGCAGTACTTC
v_call: TRBV6-5; j_call: TRBJ1-2; d_call: -; cdr3_aa: CASSQLGPNYGYTF; cdr3_nt: TGTGCCAGCAGCCAACTTGGGCCAAACTATGGCTACACCTTC
v_call: TRBV20-1; j_call: TRBJ2-2; d_call: -; cdr3_aa: CSARGVVGELFF; cdr3_nt: TGCAGTGCTAGAGGGGTGGTCGGGGAGCTGTTTTTT
v_call: TRBV5-4; j_call: TRBJ1-1; d_call: TRBD1; cdr3_aa: CASNFGTGQTEAFF; cdr3_nt: TGTGCCAGCAACTTCGGGACAGGGCAAACTGAAGCTTTCTTT
v_call: TRBV20-1; j_call: TRBJ2-5; d_call: TRBD1; cdr3_aa: CSADRGKTQYF; cdr3_nt: TGCAGTGCGGACAGGGGAAAGACCCAGTACTTC
v_call: TRBV20-1; j_call: TRBJ1-1; d_call: -; cdr3_aa: CSARGRAEGEAFF; cdr3_nt: TGCAGTGCTAGAGGGAGGGCAGAGGGTGAAGCTTTCTTT
v_call: TRBV6-5; j_call: TRBJ1-6; d_call: TRBD1; cdr3_aa: CASSWDRSSYNSPLHF; cdr3_nt: TGTGCCAGCAGTTGGGACAGGAGCTCCTATAATTCACCCCTCCACTTT
v_call: TRBV19; j_call: TRBJ1-5; d_call: -; cdr3_aa: CASSPDSYSNQPQHF; cdr3_nt: TGTGCCAGTAGTCCCGACAGTTATAGCAATCAGCCCCAGCATTTT
v_call: TRBV11-2; j_call: TRBJ2-5; d_call: -; cdr3_aa: CASSVGLSETQYF; cdr3_nt: TGTGCCAGCAGCGTGGGGCTCTCAGAGACCCAGTACTTC
v_call: TRBV9; j_call: TRBJ1-2; d_call: TRBD1; cdr3_aa: CASSVVSGQGDGYTF; cdr3_nt: TGTGCCAGCAGCGTAGTATCGGGACAGGGAGATGGCTACACCTTC
v_call: TRBV6-1; j_call: TRBJ1-2; d_call: TRBD1; cdr3_aa: CASSDPGQPYGYTF; cdr3_nt: TGTGCCAGCAGTGACCCGGGACAGCCATATGGCTACACCTTC
v_call: TRBV6-5; j_call: TRBJ1-3; d_call: -; cdr3_aa: CASSYAAIWLSGNTIYF; cdr3_nt: TGTGCCAGCAGTTACGCCGCTATATGGCTCTCTGGAAACACCATATATTTT